A single sample is the source of the 6 T cell receptor beta chains below, sequenced in a study of cytomegalovirus exposure and HLA in healthy donors (dated by TCRdb to between 2016 and 2019). Library preparation used the immunoSEQ multiplex PCR assay. For the multiplex PCR, a mixture combining 60 forward primers for TCR Vbeta segments and 13 reverse primers for TCR Jbeta segments was used. Not all clones reach the TCRdb copy of this immuneACCESS table, which keeps in-frame sequences only. Checked studies attribute under half of the gap to unresolved V genes and leave the rest unexplained. The sample has some 130,000 clones on record, around 74% of them singletons. The ten largest make up under 8.5% of the sample. The sequenced sample consisted of PBMCs. The receptors derive from a male donor in good health and CMV-seronegative.

The chain uses TRBV10-3 and TRBJ2-7; 7 bases align to TRBD1. The CDR3 covers 13 residues. Germline V gene data show CDR1 as ENHRY and CDR2 as SYGVKD. The V gene end was trimmed by 2 bases and the J gene end by 3 bases; junction bases not matched to a gene: 1. Written as DNA, the CDR3 is TGTGCCATCAGTGAGCAGGGGGACTACGAGCAGTACTTC. It is translated as CAISEQGDYEQYF.

The V gene is TRBV6-1, the J gene TRBJ1-2; the D gene is possibly TRBD1 (5 bases). Trimming took 6 bases from V and 4 from J, leaving 12 bases between them. This CDR3 has 13 residues. The germline V gene has CDR1 MNHNS and CDR2 SASEGT. CDR3: CASSVDSIYGYTF. CDR3 nucleotides: TGTGCCAGCAGCGTAGACAGTATCTATGGCTACACCTTC.

The V call is TRBV5-6, the J call TRBJ1-1, with TRBD1 matching 9 bases. Germline V lookup: CDR1 SGHDT, CDR2 YYEEEE. The CDR3 consists of 12 residues. The J segment lost 11 bases and the V segment lost 6 bases, leaving 8 bases of the junction unmatched. This chain's CDR3 is CASTQVGQGAFF. In DNA, the CDR3 is TGTGCCAGCACCCAGGTGGGACAGGGTGCTTTCTTT.

The chain is built from TRBV7-2 and TRBJ1-1; D gene uncertain. Trimming cost V 4 bases and J 1 base, with 16 bases left between them. The CDR3 sequence is 16 residues long. Germline values: CDR1 SGHTA, CDR2 FQGNSA. The CDR3 region has the DNA TGTGCCAGCAGCTGGGCCCAAGCTACAACGAACACTGAAGCTTTCTTT. Encoded protein: CASSWAQATTNTEAFF.

The J gene is TRBJ2-7, the V gene TRBV2, with TRBD1 matching over 9 bases. The germline gives CDR1 SNHLY, CDR2 FYNNEI. Trimming cost V 1 base and J 1 base; bases outside gene matches: 2. The CDR3 loop spans 15 amino acids. CDR3 region: CASSEGDRESYEQYF. CDR3 coding DNA: TGTGCCAGCAGTGAAGGGGACAGGGAGTCCTACGAGCAGTACTTC.

The chain recombines TRBV4-2 with TRBJ2-5, with 16 bases identical to TRBD2. The DNA end lines up better with TRBJ2-7; the J call may be wrong. This CDR3 spans 18 amino acids. Germline CDR1 and CDR2: LGHNA and YNFKEQ. The CDR3 loop reads CASSQDGTSGRVVYEQYF. The CDR3 DNA follows: TGTGCCAGCAGCCAAGACGGGACTAGCGGGAGGGTAGTCTACGAGCAGTACTTC.